The clone carrying this TCR beta chain occurred many times. Its antigen is undetermined. Germline V gene lookup returns CDR1 SGHRS and CDR2 YFSETQ. The CDR3 consists of 15 residues. Trimming removed 0 bases at V and 0 bases at J, with 7 bases between. A single record per CDR3 protein comes from TCRdb applying MiXCR to the 5' RACE reads. The sample records roughly 150,000 distinct CDR3 sequences, under 8% being singletons. The sample is drawn from a study of T cells after yellow fever vaccination. Overall study findings and caveats: Weaker, the secondary response peaked sooner, at day 5 versus 15. Reappearance after the booster was observed for most primary-vaccination clones (roughly 95% CD4, roughly 90% CD8). Of the clonotypes, a small share occurred in both CD4 and CD8 compartments.

The source of this sequence is a man aged 30 to 45 who received the YFV17D yellow fever vaccine. Sequences were derived from CD4+ T cells sorted from PBMCs, sampled 10 days after the yellow fever booster vaccination. V is TRBV5-1 and J is TRBJ1-5, with TRBD1 as a possible D gene (5 bases). This CDR3 is CASSLGQGSNQPQHF. CDR3 nucleotides: TGCGCCAGCAGCTTGGGCCAGGGTAGCAATCAGCCCCAGCATTTT.